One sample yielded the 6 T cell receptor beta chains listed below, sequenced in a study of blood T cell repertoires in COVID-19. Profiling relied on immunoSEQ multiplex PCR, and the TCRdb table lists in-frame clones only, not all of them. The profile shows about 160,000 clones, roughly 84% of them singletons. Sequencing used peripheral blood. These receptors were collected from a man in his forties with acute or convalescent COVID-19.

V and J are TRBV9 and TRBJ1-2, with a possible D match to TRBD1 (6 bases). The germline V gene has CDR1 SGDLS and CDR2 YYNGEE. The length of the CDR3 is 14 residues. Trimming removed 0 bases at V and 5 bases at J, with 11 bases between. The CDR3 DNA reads TGTGCCAGCAGCGTAGGGCAGGGGTGGTATGGCTACACCTTC. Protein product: CASSVGQGWYGYTF.

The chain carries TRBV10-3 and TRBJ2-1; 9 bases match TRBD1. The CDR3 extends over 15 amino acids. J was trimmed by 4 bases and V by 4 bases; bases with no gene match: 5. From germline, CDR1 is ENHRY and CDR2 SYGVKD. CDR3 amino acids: CAISAYGTGYNEQFF. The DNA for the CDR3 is TGTGCCATCAGTGCGTACGGGACAGGGTACAATGAGCAGTTCTTC.

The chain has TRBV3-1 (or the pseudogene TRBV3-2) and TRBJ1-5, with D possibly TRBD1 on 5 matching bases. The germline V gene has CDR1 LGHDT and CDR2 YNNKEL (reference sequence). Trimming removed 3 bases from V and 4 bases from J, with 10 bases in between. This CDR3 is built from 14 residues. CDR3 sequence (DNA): TGTGCCAGCAGCCAGACAGCTTCAAATCAGCCCCAGCATTTT. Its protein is CASSQTASNQPQHF.

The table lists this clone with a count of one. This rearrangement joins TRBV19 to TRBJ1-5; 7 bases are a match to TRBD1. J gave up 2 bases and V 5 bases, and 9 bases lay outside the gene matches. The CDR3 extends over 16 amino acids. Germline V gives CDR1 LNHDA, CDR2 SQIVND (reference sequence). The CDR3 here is CASSSKGAGGNQPQHF. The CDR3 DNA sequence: TGTGCCAGTAGTTCCAAGGGGGCAGGAGGCAATCAGCCCCAGCATTTT.

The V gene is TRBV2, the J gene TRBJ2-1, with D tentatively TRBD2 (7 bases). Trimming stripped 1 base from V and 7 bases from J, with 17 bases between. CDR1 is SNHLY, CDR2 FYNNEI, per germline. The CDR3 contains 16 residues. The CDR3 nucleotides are TGTGCCAGCAGTGAAGTAGAGGGGGGGCCGGCGAATGAGCAGTTCTTC. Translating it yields CASSEVEGGPANEQFF.

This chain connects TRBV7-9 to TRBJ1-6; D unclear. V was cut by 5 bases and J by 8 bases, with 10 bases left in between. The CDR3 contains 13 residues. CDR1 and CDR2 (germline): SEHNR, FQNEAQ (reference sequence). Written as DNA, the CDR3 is TGTGCCAGCAGCGCAGGTACGGATTCACCCCTCCACTTT. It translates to CASSAGTDSPLHF.